This TCR beta chain was captured by sequencing in a study of regulatory T cells in long-lasting Graves disease. CDR1 is DFQATT and CDR2 is SNEGSKA in the germline V gene (reference sequence). V was cut by 7 bases and J by 2 bases, with 11 bases left in between. The CDR3 spans 12 residues. Building of the TCR beta libraries involved iRepertoire HTBI primers and Arm-PCR of CDR3 regions. TCRdb reanalysed the multiplex PCR reads using MiXCR and keeps one entry per CDR3 protein. The sample records around 450,000 distinct CDR3 sequences, 15% to 20% being singletons. This clonotype was detected a few times. Noted time point: newly diagnosed GD, antithyroid drugs for less than 3 months. PBMC RNA was the source of the TCR library. The same sample was also used in a study of T cells in Graves' hyperthyroidism and ophthalmopathy.

The chain joins TRBV20-1 to TRBJ2-5; D is perhaps TRBD2 (6 bases). The material was peripheral blood mononuclear cells (PBMCs), obtained at new diagnosis, from a patient treated with antithyroid drugs. This receptor was identified in a middle-aged man with Graves disease. CDR3 protein: CSVREVQETQYF. The DNA of the CDR3 is TGCAGTGTGCGGGAAGTTCAAGAGACCCAGTACTTC.